The 8 T cell receptor beta chains in this list originate from one sample, sequenced in a study of T cell responses to AZD1222 COVID-19 vaccine. Using immunoSEQ multiplex PCR, the repertoire was profiled, and TCRdb retains in-frame clones only, with some absent. The listing contains about 140,000 clones. The sample was peripheral blood. The receptors were gathered from an adult in good health.

J is TRBJ1-6 and V is TRBV7-8; D gene unclear. V lost 7 bases and J 5 bases, leaving 18 bases between the germline ends. Germline values: CDR1 SGHVS, CDR2 FQNEAQ. There are 16 residues in the CDR3. The CDR3 spells CASTPVSGVNNSPLHF. Written as DNA, the CDR3 is TGTGCCAGCACCCCAGTCTCAGGCGTAAATAATTCACCCCTCCACTTT.

In DNA form, the CDR3 reads TGTGCCAGCAGTGAATATCAGAGGGACATCCGCTATGGCTACACCTTC. Its translation is CASSEYQRDIRYGYTF. The V and J genes are TRBV6-1 and TRBJ1-2; a possible D gene is TRBD1 (6 bases). The V gene's germline CDR1 is MNHNS and CDR2 SASEGT. CDR3 length equals 16 residues. Trimming shortened V by 2 bases and J by 4 bases, and 17 bases separated the two germline ends.

The chain has TRBV19 and TRBJ2-7, with D possibly matching TRBD2 (5 bases). The CDR3 totals 16 residues. Per germline, CDR1 LNHDA and CDR2 SQIVND (reference sequence). V lost 3 bases to trimming and J lost 2 bases, with 17 bases between them. CDR3 region: CASSMGEGLGAYEQYF. CDR3 sequence (DNA): TGTGCCAGTAGTATGGGCGAGGGCCTTGGCGCCTACGAGCAGTACTTC.

The J gene is TRBJ2-1, the V gene TRBV5-1, with 13 bases fitting TRBD2. V lost 4 bases to trimming and J lost 5 bases; unmatched junction nucleotides: 3. The CDR3 is made up of 15 amino acids. Germline V gives CDR1 SGHRS, CDR2 YFSETQ. Here the CDR3 DNA reads TGCGCCAGCAGCGTGACTAGCGGGGGGAACAATGAGCAGTTCTTC. Translated: CASSVTSGGNNEQFF.

The V call is TRBV15, the J call TRBJ1-6; 7 bases align to TRBD1. V trimming: 3 bases; J trimming: 5 bases; junction bases outside the gene matches: 7. This CDR3 comprises 16 residues. Germline CDR1 reads LNHNV; CDR2 reads YYDKDF (reference sequence). DNA of the CDR3: TGTGCCACCAGCAGGGACCCTGGACAGGATAATTCACCCCTCCACTTT. It codes for CATSRDPGQDNSPLHF.

The chain uses TRBV9 and TRBJ1-6; D remains ambiguous. Trimming cost V 4 bases and J 9 bases, with 11 bases left between them. Looked up from germline, CDR1 is SGDLS and CDR2 is YYNGEE. The CDR3 loop spans 13 amino acids. CDR3 in DNA: TGTGCCAGCAGCCTTCAAGACCTTTCACCCCTCCACTTT. Its protein product is CASSLQDLSPLHF.

The chain combines TRBV12-3 or TRBV12-4 with TRBJ1-4; no clear D. With 6 bases removed from V and 2 bases from J, the gap between germline ends came to 4 bases. This CDR3 comprises 12 residues. The CDR3 loop is CASRGTNEKLFF. CDR3 sequence (DNA): TGTGCCAGCAGAGGTACTAATGAAAAACTGTTTTTT.

This chain uses TRBV27 with TRBJ1-2, with D possibly matching TRBD1 (5 bases). Germline V lookup: CDR1 MNHEY, CDR2 SMNVEV (reference sequence). The CDR3 runs 14 residues. Trimming removed 5 bases from V and 2 bases from J, with 12 bases in between. The CDR3 here is CASSPGTLNYGYTF. The CDR3 nucleotides are TGTGCCAGCAGTCCAGGGACCCTGAACTATGGCTACACCTTC.